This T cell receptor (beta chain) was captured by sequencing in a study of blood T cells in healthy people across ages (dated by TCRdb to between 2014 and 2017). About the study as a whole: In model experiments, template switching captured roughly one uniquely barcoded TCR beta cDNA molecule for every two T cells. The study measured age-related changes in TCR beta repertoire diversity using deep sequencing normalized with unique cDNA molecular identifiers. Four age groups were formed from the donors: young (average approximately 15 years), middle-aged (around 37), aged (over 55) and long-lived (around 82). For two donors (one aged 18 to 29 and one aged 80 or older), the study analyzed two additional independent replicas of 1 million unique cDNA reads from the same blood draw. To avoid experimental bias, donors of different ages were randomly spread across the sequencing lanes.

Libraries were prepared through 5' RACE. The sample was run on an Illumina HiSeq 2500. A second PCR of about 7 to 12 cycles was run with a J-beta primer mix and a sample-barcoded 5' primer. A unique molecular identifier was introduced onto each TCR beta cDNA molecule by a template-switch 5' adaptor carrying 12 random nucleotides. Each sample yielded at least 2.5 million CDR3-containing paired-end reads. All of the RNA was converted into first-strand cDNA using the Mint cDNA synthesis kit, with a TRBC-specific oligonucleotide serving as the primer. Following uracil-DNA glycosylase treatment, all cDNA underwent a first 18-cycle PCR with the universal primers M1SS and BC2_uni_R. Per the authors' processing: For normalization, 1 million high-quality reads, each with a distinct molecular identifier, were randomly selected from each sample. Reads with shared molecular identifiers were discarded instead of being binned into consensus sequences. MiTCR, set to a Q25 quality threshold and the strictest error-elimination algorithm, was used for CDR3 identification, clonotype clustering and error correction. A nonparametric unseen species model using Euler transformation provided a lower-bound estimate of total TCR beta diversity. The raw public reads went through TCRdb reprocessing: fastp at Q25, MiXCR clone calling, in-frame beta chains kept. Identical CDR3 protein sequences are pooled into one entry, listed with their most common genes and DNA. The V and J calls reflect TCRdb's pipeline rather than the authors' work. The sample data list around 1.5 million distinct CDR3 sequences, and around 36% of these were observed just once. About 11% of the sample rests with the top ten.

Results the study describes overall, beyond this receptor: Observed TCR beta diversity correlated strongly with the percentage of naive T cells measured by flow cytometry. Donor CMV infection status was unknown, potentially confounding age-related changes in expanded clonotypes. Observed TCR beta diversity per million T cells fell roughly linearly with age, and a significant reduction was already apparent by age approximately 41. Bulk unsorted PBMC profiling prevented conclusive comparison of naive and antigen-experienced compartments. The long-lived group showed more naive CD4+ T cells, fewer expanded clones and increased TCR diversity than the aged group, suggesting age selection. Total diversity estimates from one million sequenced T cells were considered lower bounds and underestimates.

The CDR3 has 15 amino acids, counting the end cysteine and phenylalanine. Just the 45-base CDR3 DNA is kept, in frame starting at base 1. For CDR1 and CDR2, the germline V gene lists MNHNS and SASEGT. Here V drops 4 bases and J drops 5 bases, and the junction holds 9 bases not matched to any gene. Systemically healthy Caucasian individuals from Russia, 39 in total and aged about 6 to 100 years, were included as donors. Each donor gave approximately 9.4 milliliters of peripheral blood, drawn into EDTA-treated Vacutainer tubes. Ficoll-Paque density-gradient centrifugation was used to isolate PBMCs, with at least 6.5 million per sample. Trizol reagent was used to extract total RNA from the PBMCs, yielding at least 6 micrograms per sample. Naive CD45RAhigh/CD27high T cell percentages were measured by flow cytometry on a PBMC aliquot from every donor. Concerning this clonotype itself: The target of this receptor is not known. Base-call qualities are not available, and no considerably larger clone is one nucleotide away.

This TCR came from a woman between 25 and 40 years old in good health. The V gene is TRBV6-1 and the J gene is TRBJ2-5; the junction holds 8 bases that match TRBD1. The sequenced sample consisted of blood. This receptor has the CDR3 CASSGRTGFIETQYF. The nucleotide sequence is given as TGTGCCAGCAGTGGACGGACAGGGTTCATCGAGACCCAGTACTTC.